Here is one T cell receptor beta chain with its context. The entry originates in a study of blood T cell repertoires in COVID-19. Using immunoSEQ multiplex PCR, the repertoire was profiled, and TCRdb retains in-frame clones only, with some absent. Of over 120,000 clones in the sample, approximately 84% were seen once. Sequencing was carried out using peripheral blood. The receptor was derived from an older woman with acute or convalescent COVID-19.

The CDR3 is CASSKSHIGGLAGNTGELFF. The CDR3, as DNA: TGTGCCAGCAGCAAATCCCATATCGGGGGACTAGCGGGAAACACCGGGGAGCTGTTTTTT. The chain employs TRBV28 and TRBJ2-2, with 13 bases matching TRBD2. This CDR3 is 20 amino acids long. Germline loops: CDR1 MDHEN, CDR2 SYDVKM. V was pared by 6 bases and J by 2 bases, with 15 bases of the junction left unmatched. The full variable domain, its missing parts supplied by reference TRBV28 and TRBJ2-2, is DVKVTQSSRYLVKRTGEKVFLECVQDMDHENMFWYRQDPGLGLRLIYFSYDVKMKEKGDIPEGYSVSREKKERFSLILESASTNQTSMYLCASSKSHIGGLAGNTGELFFGEGSRLTVL.